This T cell receptor (beta chain) is from a study of blood T cell repertoires in COVID-19. Whole-study context: Specimens from acute and convalescent COVID-19 originated in the United States, Italy and Spain. Nucleic acid was either cDNA or gDNA, and it came from T cells, B-cell-depleted T cells, or PBMCs.

Under the authors' procedure: Reference gene primer amplification in the assay estimated nucleated cell counts. The protocol was immunoSEQ multiplex PCR, while the TCRdb copy is restricted to in-frame clones and leaves out a portion. V and J calls and clone size come straight from that table; D and trimming were deduced from the DNA. The sample includes almost 300,000 clones, 85% to 90% seen only once; the top ten take roughly 1.3%. Germline CDR1 and CDR2: LGHNA and YNFKEQ. The CDR3 contains 15 residues. Trimming left V 0 bases short and J 6 bases short, with 12 bases between. This clone was observed once.

The sample consisted of peripheral blood. The chain joins TRBV4-2 to TRBJ2-1; D ambiguous. The sequence derives from a man between 65 and 85 years old with acute or convalescent COVID-19. Here the CDR3 reads CASSQDRQAANEQFF. The CDR3 coding sequence is TGTGCCAGCAGCCAAGATCGGCAGGCTGCCAATGAGCAGTTCTTC.